The source of this T cell receptor (beta chain) is a study of PD-L1 blockade in urothelial cancer. The CDR3 is 21 residues long. Germline V gives CDR1 MNHEY, CDR2 SMNVEV (reference sequence). Trimming took 2 bases from V and 0 from J; bases not matched to a gene: 17. Method: immunoSEQ multiplex PCR; TCRdb's copy keeps in-frame clones and lacks some. The sample consists of 87,000 or so clones, roughly 84% of them appearing once. As to time point: pretreatment peripheral blood. The specimen was PBMCs, collected around atezolizumab (anti-PD-L1) treatment. The sequence was obtained from a man aged 60-69 years with urothelial cancer. The chain joins TRBV27 to TRBJ1-2, with TRBD1 identical over 11 bases. The CDR3 sequence is CASSLRGNPGQGVSANYGYTF. CDR3 bases: TGTGCCAGCAGTTTACGAGGGAATCCGGGACAGGGGGTGTCGGCTAACTATGGCTACACCTTC.